This T cell receptor (beta chain) was sequenced in a study of blood T cell repertoires in COVID-19. Study as a whole: T cells, B-cell-depleted T cells, or PBMCs provided the cDNA or gDNA that served as material.

Trimming stripped 0 bases from V and 4 bases from J, with 8 bases between. The length of the CDR3 is 13 residues. Looked up from germline, CDR1 is SGHRS and CDR2 is YFSETQ. Data came from immunoSEQ multiplex PCR; TCRdb stores just in-frame clones and leaves some out. The data hold 95,000 to 110,000 clones, with roughly nine tenths observed a single time. The source material was peripheral blood. V gene TRBV5-1 combines with J gene TRBJ2-7; the D is unclear. The receptor comes from a human donor in a cohort sampled during active COVID-19. The CDR3 spells CASSLGLNYEQYF. The CDR3 DNA reads TGCGCCAGCAGCTTGGGTCTAAATTACGAGCAGTACTTC.